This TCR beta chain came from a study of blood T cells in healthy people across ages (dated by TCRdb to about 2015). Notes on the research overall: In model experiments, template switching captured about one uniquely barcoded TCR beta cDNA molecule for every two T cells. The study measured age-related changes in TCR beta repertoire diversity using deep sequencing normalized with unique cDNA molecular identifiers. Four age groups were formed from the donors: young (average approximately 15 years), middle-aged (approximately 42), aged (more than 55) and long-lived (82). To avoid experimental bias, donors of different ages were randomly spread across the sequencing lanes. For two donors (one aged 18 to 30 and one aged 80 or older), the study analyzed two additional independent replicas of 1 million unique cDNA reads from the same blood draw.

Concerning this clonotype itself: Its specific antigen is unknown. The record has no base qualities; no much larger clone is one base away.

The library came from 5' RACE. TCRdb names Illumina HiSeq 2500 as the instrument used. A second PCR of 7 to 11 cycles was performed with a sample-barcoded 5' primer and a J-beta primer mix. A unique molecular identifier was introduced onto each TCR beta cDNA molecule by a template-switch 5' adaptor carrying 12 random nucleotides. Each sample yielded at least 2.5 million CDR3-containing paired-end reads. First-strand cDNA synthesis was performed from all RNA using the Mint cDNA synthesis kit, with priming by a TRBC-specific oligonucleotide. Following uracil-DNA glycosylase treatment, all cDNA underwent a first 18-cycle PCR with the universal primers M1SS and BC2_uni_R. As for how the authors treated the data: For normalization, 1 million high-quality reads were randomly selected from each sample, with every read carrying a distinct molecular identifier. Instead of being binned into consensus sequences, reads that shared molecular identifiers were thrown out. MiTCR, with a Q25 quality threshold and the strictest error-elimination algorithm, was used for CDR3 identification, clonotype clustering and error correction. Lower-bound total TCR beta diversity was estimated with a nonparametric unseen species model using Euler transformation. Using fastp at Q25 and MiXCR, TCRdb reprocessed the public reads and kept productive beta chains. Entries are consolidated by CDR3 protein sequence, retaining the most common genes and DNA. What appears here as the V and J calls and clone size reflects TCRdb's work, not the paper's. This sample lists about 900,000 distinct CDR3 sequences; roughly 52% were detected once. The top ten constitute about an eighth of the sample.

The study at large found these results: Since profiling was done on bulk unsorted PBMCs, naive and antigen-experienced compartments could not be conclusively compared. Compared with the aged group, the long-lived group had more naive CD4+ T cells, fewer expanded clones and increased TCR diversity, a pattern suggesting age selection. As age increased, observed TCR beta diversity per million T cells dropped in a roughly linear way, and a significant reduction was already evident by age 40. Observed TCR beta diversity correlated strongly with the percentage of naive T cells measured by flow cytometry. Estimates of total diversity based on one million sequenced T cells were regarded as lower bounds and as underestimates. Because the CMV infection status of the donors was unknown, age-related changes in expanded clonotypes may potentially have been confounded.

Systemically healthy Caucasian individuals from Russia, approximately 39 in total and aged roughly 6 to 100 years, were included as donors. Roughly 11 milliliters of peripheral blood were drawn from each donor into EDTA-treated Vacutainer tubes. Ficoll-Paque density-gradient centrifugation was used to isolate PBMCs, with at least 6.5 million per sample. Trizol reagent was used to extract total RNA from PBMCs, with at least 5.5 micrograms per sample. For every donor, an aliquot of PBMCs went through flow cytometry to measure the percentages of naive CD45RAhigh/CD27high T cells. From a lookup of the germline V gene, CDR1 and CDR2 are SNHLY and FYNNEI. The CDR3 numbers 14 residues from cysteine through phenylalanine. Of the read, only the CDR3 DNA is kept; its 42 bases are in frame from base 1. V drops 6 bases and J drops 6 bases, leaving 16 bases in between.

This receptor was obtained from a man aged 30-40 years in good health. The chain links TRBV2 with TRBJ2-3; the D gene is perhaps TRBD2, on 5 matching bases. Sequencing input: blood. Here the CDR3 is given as CASSSLGLGDTQYF. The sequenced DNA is TGTGCCAGCAGCTCACTAGGTCTTGGGGATACGCAGTATTTT.